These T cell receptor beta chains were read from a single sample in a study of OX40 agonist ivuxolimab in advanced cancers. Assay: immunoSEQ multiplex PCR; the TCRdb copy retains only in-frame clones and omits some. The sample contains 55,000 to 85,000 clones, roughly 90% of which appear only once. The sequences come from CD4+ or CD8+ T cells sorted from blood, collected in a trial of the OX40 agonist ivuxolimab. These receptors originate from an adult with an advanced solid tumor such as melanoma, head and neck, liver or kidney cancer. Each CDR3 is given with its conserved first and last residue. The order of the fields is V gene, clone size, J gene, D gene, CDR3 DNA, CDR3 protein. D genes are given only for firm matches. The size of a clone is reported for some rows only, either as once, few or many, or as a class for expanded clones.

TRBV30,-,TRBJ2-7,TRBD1,TGTGCCTCGGACAGGGGCTACGAGCAGTACTTC,CASDRGYEQYF
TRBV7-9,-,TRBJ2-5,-,TGTGCCAGCAGCTTCAGGGGGGGATTCCAAGAGACCCAGTACTTC,CASSFRGGFQETQYF
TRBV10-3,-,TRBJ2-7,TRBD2,TGTGCCATCAGTGGTGTTAGCGGGGGGGCCCACGAGCAGTACTTC,CAISGVSGGAHEQYF
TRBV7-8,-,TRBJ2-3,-,TGTGCCAGCAGCTTAGAGGCGGCAATCACAGATACGCAGTATTTT,CASSLEAAITDTQYF
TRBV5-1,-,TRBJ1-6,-,TGCGCCAGCAGCTTGGAGGCAGGGAGGTATAATTCACCCCTCCACTTT,CASSLEAGRYNSPLHF
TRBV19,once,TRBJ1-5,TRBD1,TGTGCCAGTAGTACGACAGGGGGGGATCAGCCCCAGCATTTT,CASSTTGGDQPQHF
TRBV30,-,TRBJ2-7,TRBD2,TGTGCCTGGAGTCCCGGGGGGGACGAGCAGTACTTC,CAWSPGGDEQYF
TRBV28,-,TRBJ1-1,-,TGTGCCAGCAGTTTATTAGGGGACGTGAACACTGAAGCTTTCTTT,CASSLLGDVNTEAFF
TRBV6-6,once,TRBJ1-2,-,TGTGCCAGCGTGGTGAACTATGGCTACACCTTC,CASVVNYGYTF
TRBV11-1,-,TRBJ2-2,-,TGTGCCAGCAGCTTTGTCCGCACCGGGGAGCTGTTTTTT,CASSFVRTGELFF
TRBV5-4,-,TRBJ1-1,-,TGTGCCAGCAGCTTGGCCTTCGGGACCTTCACTGAAGCTTTCTTT,CASSLAFGTFTEAFF
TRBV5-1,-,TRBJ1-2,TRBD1,TGCGCCAGCAGCCCAGGGACAGTACCCTATGGCTACACCTTC,CASSPGTVPYGYTF
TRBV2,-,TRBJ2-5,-,TGTGCCAGCGGAGAGACCCAGTACTTC,CASGETQYF
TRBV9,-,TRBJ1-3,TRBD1,TGTGCCAGCAGCCCTACCGGGACAGGGGAAAACACCATATATTTT,CASSPTGTGENTIYF
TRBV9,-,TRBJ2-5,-,TGTGCCAGCAGCGCCAACGGGGGGCGGACCCCAGAGACCCAGTACTTC,CASSANGGRTPETQYF
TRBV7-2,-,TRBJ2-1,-,TGTGCCAGCAGCAAGGGGACGGACAATGAGCAGTTCTTC,CASSKGTDNEQFF
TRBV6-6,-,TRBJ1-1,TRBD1,TGTGCCAGCAGTTACACGGCGACAGGGGCCACTGAAGCTTTCTTT,CASSYTATGATEAFF
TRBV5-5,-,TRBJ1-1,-,TGTGCCAGCAAAGGGACGGCGGACACTGAAGCTTTCTTT,CASKGTADTEAFF
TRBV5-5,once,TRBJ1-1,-,TGTGCCAGCAGCTTCGAGGGAAACACTGAAGCTTTCTTT,CASSFEGNTEAFF
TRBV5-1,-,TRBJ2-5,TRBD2,TGCGCCAGCAGCTTATTAGCGGGGAGCCAAGAGACCCAGTACTTC,CASSLLAGSQETQYF
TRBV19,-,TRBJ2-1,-,TGTGCCAGTAGTGTCTCCCGGGACCTTAGCTCCTACAATGAGCAGTTCTTC,CASSVSRDLSSYNEQFF
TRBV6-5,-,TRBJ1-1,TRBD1,TGTGCCAGCAGCATGGACAGGCAGGACACTGAAGCTTTCTTT,CASSMDRQDTEAFF
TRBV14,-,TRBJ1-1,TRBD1,TGTGCCAGCAGCAGACCGGGACAGGGTTTTTCTGAAGCTTTCTTT,CASSRPGQGFSEAFF
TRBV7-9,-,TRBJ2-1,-,TGTGCCAGCAGCCTCCGGTCCCTCCGCAATGAGCAGTTCTTC,CASSLRSLRNEQFF
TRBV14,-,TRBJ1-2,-,TGTGCCAGCAGCCTTAGGGACGGGGGATCGGGTGGCTACACCTTC,CASSLRDGGSGGYTF
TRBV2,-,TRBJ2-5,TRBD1,TGTGCCAGCTGCCGGGACAGGCAAGAGACCCAGTACTTC,CASCRDRQETQYF
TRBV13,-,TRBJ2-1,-,TGTGCCAGCAGCCAGACAGGAAAGCAGTTCTTC,CASSQTGKQFF
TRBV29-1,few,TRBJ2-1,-,TGCAGCGTTGACCGGACAGACGCGCTCGACAATGAGCAGTTCTTC,CSVDRTDALDNEQFF
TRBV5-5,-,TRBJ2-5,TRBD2,TGTGCCAGCAGCATCGGGGGAGGGACCCGGGAGACCCAGTACTTC,CASSIGGGTRETQYF
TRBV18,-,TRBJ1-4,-,TGTGCCAGCTCACCATCAGGGCCGAGTGAAAAACTGTTTTTT,CASSPSGPSEKLFF
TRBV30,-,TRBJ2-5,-,TGTGCCTGGAGTTCGGCACGATCTGGGGGCCAAGAGACCCAGTACTTC,CAWSSARSGGQETQYF
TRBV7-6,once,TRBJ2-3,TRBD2,TGTGCCAGCAGCTTACAGCCTAGCGGAGATACGCAGTATTTT,CASSLQPSGDTQYF
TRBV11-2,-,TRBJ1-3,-,TGTGCCAGCAGCTTAGACCCCTCTGGAAACACCATATATTTT,CASSLDPSGNTIYF
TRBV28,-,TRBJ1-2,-,TGTGCCAGCAGTGTCTTGGCCGGGACGGACAACTATGGCTACACCTTC,CASSVLAGTDNYGYTF
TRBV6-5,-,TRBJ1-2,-,TGTGCCAGCAGAGGCTGGGACTATGGCTACACCTTC,CASRGWDYGYTF
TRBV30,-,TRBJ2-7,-,TGTGCCTGGAGTCGTGGCTACGAGCAGTGCTTC,CAWSRGYEQCF
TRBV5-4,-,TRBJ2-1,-,TGTGCCAGCAGCCCCCAAGATTACAATGAGCAGTTCTTC,CASSPQDYNEQFF
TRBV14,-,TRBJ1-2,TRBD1,TGTGCCAGCAGCCCAAATCCGGGACAGGGACCCTATGGCTACACCTTC,CASSPNPGQGPYGYTF
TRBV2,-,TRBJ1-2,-,TGTGCCAGCAGTGAAGCCCAGGGGCCTTATGGCTACACCTTC,CASSEAQGPYGYTF
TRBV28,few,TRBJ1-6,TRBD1,TGTGCCGCGAGCCAGGGACAGGGGAATTCACCCCTCCACTTT,CAASQGQGNSPLHF
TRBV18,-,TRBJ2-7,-,TGTGCCAGCTCCCCTAGGACAGTTTCCTACGAGCAGTACTTC,CASSPRTVSYEQYF
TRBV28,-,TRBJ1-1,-,TGTGCCAGCAGTCCCCAGGACTGGTCTGAAGCTTTCTTT,CASSPQDWSEAFF
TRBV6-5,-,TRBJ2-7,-,TGTGCCAGCAGCCACAACCGACTGGCCTACGAGCAGTACTTC,CASSHNRLAYEQYF
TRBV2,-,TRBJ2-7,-,TGTGCCAGCAGGGCCGGACAGTACGCCTACGAGCAGTACTTC,CASRAGQYAYEQYF
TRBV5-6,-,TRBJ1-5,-,TGTGCCAGCAGCTTACTGAGAGCGAGTAGCAATCAGCCCCAGCATTTT,CASSLLRASSNQPQHF
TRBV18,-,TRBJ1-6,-,TGTGCCAGCTCACCGGGGGTTAATTCACCCCTCCACTTT,CASSPGVNSPLHF
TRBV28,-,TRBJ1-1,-,TGTGCCAGCAGTTTACCGGGGCAGGTCACTGAAGCTTTCTTT,CASSLPGQVTEAFF
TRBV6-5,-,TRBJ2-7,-,TGTGCCAGCAGTTACGGACAGAATAGCTACGAGCAGTACTTC,CASSYGQNSYEQYF
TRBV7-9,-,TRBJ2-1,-,TGTGCCAGCAGCGGGACACAGGGAGCATCCTCGAATGAGCAGTTCTTC,CASSGTQGASSNEQFF
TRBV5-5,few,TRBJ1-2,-,TGTGCCAGCAGCTTGGCTGGTGCAAGCTCTCTGGCCTATGGCTACACCTTC,CASSLAGASSLAYGYTF
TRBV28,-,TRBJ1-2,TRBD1,TGTGCCAGCAGTTCCTACTCCGGACAGGGGGCAGGGGGCTACACCTTC,CASSSYSGQGAGGYTF
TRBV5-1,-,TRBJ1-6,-,TGCGCCAGCAGCCCAACCCTGGGCCCACCCCTCCACTTT,CASSPTLGPPLHF
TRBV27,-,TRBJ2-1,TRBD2,TGTGCCAGCAGTTTACGTGGCGGGGGGGCGTCCTACAATGAGCAGTTCTTC,CASSLRGGGASYNEQFF
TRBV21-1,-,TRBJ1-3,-,TGTGCCAGCAGCGCTGCCGGGACAGGGGCTGGAAACACCATATATTTT,CASSAAGTGAGNTIYF
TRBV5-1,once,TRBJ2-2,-,TGCGCCAGCAGCTTGGTCAGGGGAGCCCACGGGGAGCTGTTTTTT,CASSLVRGAHGELFF